The clone carrying this T cell receptor (beta chain) was recorded a few times. Antigen specificity is unknown. This sample is part of a study of CD8 T cells in ankylosing spondylitis. TCRdb re-analysed the 5' RACE reads in MiXCR, keeping a single row per CDR3 protein. The table shows approximately 17,000 distinct CDR3 sequences, with under 8.5% occurring only once. Study-level points and caveats: Reportedly, matched ankylosing spondylitis synovial fluid was significantly enriched for disease-linked clones. Previously reported in reactive arthritis synovial fluid and blood were some of the motif variants.

Germline V CDR1 and CDR2: MNHNY, SVGAGI (reference sequence). The V end was cut by 0 bases, the J end by 0 bases, with 18 bases between. The CDR3 is made up of 19 amino acids. V gene TRBV6-6 combines with J gene TRBJ2-4, with a tentative D call TRBD2 (7 bases). The source is a male donor with ankylosing spondylitis or in good health (not recorded which). The sequenced sample was blood. CDR3 residues: CASSYSSLAGAKAKNIQYF. CDR3 coding DNA: TGTGCCAGCAGTTACTCGAGTCTTGCGGGGGCTAAAGCCAAAAACATTCAGTACTTC.